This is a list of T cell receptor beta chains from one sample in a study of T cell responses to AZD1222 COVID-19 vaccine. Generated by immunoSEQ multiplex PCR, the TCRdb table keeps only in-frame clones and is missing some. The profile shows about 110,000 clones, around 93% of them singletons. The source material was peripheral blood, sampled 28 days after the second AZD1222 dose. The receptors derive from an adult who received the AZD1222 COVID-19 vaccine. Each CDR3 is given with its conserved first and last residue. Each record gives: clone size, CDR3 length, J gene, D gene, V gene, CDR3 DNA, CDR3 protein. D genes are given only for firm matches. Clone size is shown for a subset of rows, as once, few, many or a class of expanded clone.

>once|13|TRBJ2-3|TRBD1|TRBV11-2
TGTGCCAGCAGCACGCGACAGGGTAATACGCAGTATTTT
CASSTRQGNTQYF
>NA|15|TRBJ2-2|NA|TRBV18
TGTGCCAGCTCACCAGGGGGGACCAACACCGGGGAGCTGTTTTTT
CASSPGGTNTGELFF
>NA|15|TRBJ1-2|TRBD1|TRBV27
TGTGCCAGCAGTGACCGGGACAGGGTTAACTATGGCTACACCTTC
CASSDRDRVNYGYTF
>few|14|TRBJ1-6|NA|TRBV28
TGTGCCAGCAGTTTAATCTCCTATAATTCACCCCTCCACTTT
CASSLISYNSPLHF
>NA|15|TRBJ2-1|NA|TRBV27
TGTGCCAGCAACTCCGCCGGGCGGGGAGAGAATGAGCAGTTCTTC
CASNSAGRGENEQFF
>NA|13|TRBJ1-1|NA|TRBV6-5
TGTGCCAGCAGTTCCCGGGGGGGTTCTGAAGCTTTCTTT
CASSSRGGSEAFF
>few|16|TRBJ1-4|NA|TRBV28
TGTGCCAGCAGTTCGAATAGGGGAGGGTGGGTGGAAAAACTGTTTTTT
CASSSNRGGWVEKLFF
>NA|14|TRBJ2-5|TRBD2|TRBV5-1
TGCGCCAGCAGCTGGGGACTAGCTGTAGAGACCCAGTACTTC
CASSWGLAVETQYF
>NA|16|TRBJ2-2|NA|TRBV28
TGTGCCAGCAGTTTAATTTCGCAGGGGCACACCGGGGAGCTGTTTTTT
CASSLISQGHTGELFF
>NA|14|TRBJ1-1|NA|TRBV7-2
TGTGCCAGCAGCAGAATAGGGGGGAACACTGAAGCTTTCTTT
CASSRIGGNTEAFF
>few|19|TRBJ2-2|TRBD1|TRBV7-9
TGTGCCAGCAGCTTATCCCGGAGCAGGAGACAGGGGGTGACCGGGGAGCTGTTTTTT
CASSLSRSRRQGVTGELFF
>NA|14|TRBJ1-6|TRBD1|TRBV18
TGTGCCAGCTCAGCGACAGGGGAAGATTCACCCCTCCACTTT
CASSATGEDSPLHF
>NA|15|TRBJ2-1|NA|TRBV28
TGTGCCAGCAGTAGACCGATAGTAAGGTACAATGAGCAGTTCTTC
CASSRPIVRYNEQFF
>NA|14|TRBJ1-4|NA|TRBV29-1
TGCAGCGCCGAGGGTCCAGGGGAAGACGAAAAACTGTTTTTT
CSAEGPGEDEKLFF
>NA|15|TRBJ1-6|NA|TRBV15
TGTGCCACCAGCAGAGAAGTGGGGGGCGCTTCACCCCTCCACTTT
CATSREVGGASPLHF
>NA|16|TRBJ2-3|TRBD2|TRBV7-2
TGTGCCAGCAGCCTGGTTGGGACTATTGGTTCAGATACGCAGTATTTT
CASSLVGTIGSDTQYF